This T cell receptor (beta chain) was observed in a study of cytomegalovirus exposure and HLA in healthy donors. It was with 60 Vbeta and 13 Jbeta primers that the PCR ran. The data were produced by immunoSEQ multiplex PCR, yet TCRdb's version contains in-frame clones alone and is incomplete. The profile shows around 150,000 clones, 70% to 85% of them singletons. Study results and limitations: Sequences of the TCR beta chain were said to predict the HLA-A and HLA-B alleles of most subjects accurately.

This CDR3 is 12 amino acids long. The V and J ends lost 7 bases and 3 bases, in that order; junction bases with no gene match: 2. The germline gives CDR1 LNHDA, CDR2 SQIVND (reference sequence). On this clone: Its target is not known.

The chain employs TRBV19 and TRBJ1-1, with 7 bases identical to TRBD1. Sample: PBMCs. The clonotype was recovered from a man in his fifties in good health and CMV-seropositive. As DNA, the CDR3 is TGTGCCAGTAAAGACAGGGACACTGAAGCTTTCTTT. Its protein product is CASKDRDTEAFF.